There are a few counts of the clone carrying this T cell receptor (beta chain). The CDR3 has 13 residues. Trimming removed 9 bases from V and 1 base from J, with 13 bases in between. Germline CDR1 reads LNHDA; CDR2 reads SQIVND (reference sequence). This sample was included in a study of shared T cell receptors in the human thymus. Using immunoSEQ multiplex PCR, the repertoire was profiled, and TCRdb retains in-frame clones only, with some absent. Of 550,000 to 800,000 clones in the sample, around 85% were seen once. These data also featured in a second study, about human thymus T cells.

This chain uses TRBV19 with TRBJ2-7; tentatively, D is TRBD1 (6 bases). This receptor was obtained from a girl under two years old with a congenital heart defect. Sequencing was carried out using thymocytes. CDR3 residues: CASRQVPSYEQYF. The CDR3 DNA reads as TGTGCCAGCCGACAGGTTCCTTCCTACGAGCAGTACTTC.